This T cell receptor beta chain originates from a study of CD4 T cells in relation to SARS-CoV-2 and coronaviruses. Turning to the study itself: Shared crossreactive spike epitopes were mapped to their HLA restriction.

Study outcomes and limitations: About 64% of donors had memory CD4+ clonotypes crossrecognizing SARS-CoV-2 and common cold coronavirus spike.

TCRdb keeps only in-frame clones here, not all; method: immunoSEQ multiplex PCR. This table holds approximately 19,000 clones, just under 80% found once. The V and J ends lost 5 bases and 10 bases respectively, with 11 bases between them. This CDR3 has 11 amino acids. The unexposed donors gave CD4+ T cells in about 2011-2019, prior to COVID-19. Isolation of CD4+ T cells took place after approximately eleven days in culture. Cultures held a few million PBMCs per well with about 10 IU/ml IL-2. About this clone itself: The antigen remains undetermined.

The sample taken for sequencing was CD4+ T cells from PBMCs, cultured in vitro. This chain links TRBV12-3 or TRBV12-4 with TRBJ1-1; D perhaps matches TRBD1 (5 bases). The TCR comes from a human donor in good health. CDR3 nucleotides: TGTGCCAGCAGTGGAGGGGTTGGAGCTTTCTTT. Protein sequence: CASSGGVGAFF.